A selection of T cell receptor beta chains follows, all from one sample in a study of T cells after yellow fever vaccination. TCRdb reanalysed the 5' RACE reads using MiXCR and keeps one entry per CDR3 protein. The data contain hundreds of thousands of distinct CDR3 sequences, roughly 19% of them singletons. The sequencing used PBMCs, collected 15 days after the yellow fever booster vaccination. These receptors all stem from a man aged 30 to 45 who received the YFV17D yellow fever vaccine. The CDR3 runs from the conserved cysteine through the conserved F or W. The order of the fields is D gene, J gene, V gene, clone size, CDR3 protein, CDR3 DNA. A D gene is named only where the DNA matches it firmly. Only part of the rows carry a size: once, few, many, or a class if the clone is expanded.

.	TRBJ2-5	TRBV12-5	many	CASGLEEGTQYF	TGTGCTAGTGGTCTAGAGGAAGGGACCCAGTACTTC
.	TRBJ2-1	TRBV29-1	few	CSARATSRSYNEQFF	TGCAGCGCCCGGGCCACTAGTCGTTCCTACAATGAGCAGTTCTTC
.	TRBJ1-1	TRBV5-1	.	CASSFGMNTEAFF	TGCGCCAGCAGCTTTGGAATGAACACTGAAGCTTTCTTT
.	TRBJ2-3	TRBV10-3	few	CAISEGRSTDTQYF	TGTGCCATCAGTGAGGGACGGAGTACAGATACGCAGTATTTT
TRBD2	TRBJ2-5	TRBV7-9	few	CASSLPSGRKETQYF	TGTGCCAGCAGCTTACCTAGCGGGAGGAAAGAGACCCAGTACTTC
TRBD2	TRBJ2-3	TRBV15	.	CATSRSPGTIEDTQYF	TGTGCCACCAGCAGGTCCCCCGGGACTATCGAAGATACGCAGTATTTT
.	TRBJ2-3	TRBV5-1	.	CASSLDRVVDTQYF	TGCGCCAGCAGCTTGGACAGGGTAGTCGATACGCAGTATTTT
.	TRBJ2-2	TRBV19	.	CASIGGPGELFF	TGTGCCAGTATCGGGGGACCCGGGGAGCTGTTTTTT
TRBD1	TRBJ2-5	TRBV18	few	CASSPTGGAETQYF	TGTGCCAGCTCGCCGACAGGGGGAGCAGAGACCCAGTACTTC
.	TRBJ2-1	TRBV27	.	CASSFHRLTGYNEQFF	TGTGCCAGCAGTTTCCATAGGTTGACAGGCTACAATGAGCAGTTCTTC
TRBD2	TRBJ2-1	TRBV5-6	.	CASSRLAGINNEQFF	TGTGCCAGCAGCCGACTAGCGGGCATCAACAATGAGCAGTTCTTC
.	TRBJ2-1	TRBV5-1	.	CASSLVLVSSYNEQFF	TGCGCCAGCAGCTTGGTTCTGGTGAGCTCCTACAATGAGCAGTTCTTC
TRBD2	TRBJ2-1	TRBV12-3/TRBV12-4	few	CASRGLAGGLGSYNEQFF	TGTGCCAGCAGAGGACTAGCGGGAGGGCTCGGCTCCTACAATGAGCAGTTCTTC